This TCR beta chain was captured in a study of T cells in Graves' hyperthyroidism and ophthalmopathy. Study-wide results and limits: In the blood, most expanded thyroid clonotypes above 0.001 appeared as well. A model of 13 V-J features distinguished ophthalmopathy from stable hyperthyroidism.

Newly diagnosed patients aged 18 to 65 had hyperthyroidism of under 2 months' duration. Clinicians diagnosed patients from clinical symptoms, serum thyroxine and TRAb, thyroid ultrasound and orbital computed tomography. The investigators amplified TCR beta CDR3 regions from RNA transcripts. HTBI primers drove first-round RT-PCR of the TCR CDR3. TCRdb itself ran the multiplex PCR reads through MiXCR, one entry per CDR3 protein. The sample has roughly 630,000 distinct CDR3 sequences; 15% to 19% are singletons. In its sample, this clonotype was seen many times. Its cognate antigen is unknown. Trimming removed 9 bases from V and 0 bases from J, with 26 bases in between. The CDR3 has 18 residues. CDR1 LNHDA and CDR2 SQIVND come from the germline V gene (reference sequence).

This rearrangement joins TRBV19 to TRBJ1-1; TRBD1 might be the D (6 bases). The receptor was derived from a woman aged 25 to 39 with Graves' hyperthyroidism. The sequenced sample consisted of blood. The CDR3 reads CARGIRQAFPTMNTEAFF. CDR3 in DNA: TGTGCCAGGGGCATCCGACAGGCCTTCCCCACCATGAACACTGAAGCTTTCTTT.